These T cell receptor beta chains were read from a single sample in a study of shared clonotypes between healthy human individuals. The protocol was immunoSEQ multiplex PCR, while the TCRdb copy is restricted to in-frame clones and leaves out a portion. The table has about 2.1 million clones, just under 95% seen once; the top ten hold about 1.7%. The sequenced sample was naive CD8+ T cells from PBMCs. These receptors came from a young man in good health. Some clones in this sample may be carry-over from other donors' samples. Both conserved end residues are part of each CDR3. The order of the fields is J gene, D gene, V gene, clone size, CDR3 DNA, CDR3 protein. D genes are given only for firm matches. Size is stated for part of the rows, as once, few or many counts, or as a class when the clone is expanded.

j_call: TRBJ2-7
d_call: TRBD2
v_call: TRBV28
clone_size: NA
cdr3_nt: TGTGCCAGCAGTTTTAGAAGGGAGGGCTACGAGCAGTACTTC
cdr3_aa: CASSFRREGYEQYF

j_call: TRBJ1-1
d_call: TRBD1
v_call: TRBV7-9
clone_size: NA
cdr3_nt: TGTGCCAGCAGCTTAGGGACAGGGGCGTTGAACACTGAAGCTTTCTTT
cdr3_aa: CASSLGTGALNTEAFF

j_call: TRBJ2-7
d_call: TRBD1
v_call: TRBV30
clone_size: NA
cdr3_nt: TGTGCCTGGAGTTACAGGGGGCTCCTTAGGGAGCAGTACTTC
cdr3_aa: CAWSYRGLLREQYF

j_call: TRBJ2-7
d_call: NA
v_call: TRBV5-4
clone_size: NA
cdr3_nt: TGTGCCAGCAGCTTGTCGAGGGAGTTCCCCTACGAGCAGTACTTC
cdr3_aa: CASSLSREFPYEQYF

j_call: TRBJ1-4
d_call: NA
v_call: TRBV7-9
clone_size: NA
cdr3_nt: TGTGCCAGCAGCCTTAATTGGATTCCGGCTAATGAAAAACTGTTTTTT
cdr3_aa: CASSLNWIPANEKLFF

j_call: TRBJ2-7
d_call: TRBD2
v_call: TRBV27
clone_size: NA
cdr3_nt: TGTGCCAGCAGTTTACAAGCGGGGGGCGCCTACGAGCAGTACTTC
cdr3_aa: CASSLQAGGAYEQYF

j_call: TRBJ1-2
d_call: NA
v_call: TRBV5-1
clone_size: once
cdr3_nt: TGCGCCAGCAGCTTGGCCTACGGAACTTTGGTGGACTATGGCTACACCTTC
cdr3_aa: CASSLAYGTLVDYGYTF

j_call: TRBJ2-7
d_call: NA
v_call: TRBV27
clone_size: NA
cdr3_nt: TGTGCCAGCAGTTTTTCTCCCTCCTACGAGCAGTACTTC
cdr3_aa: CASSFSPSYEQYF

j_call: TRBJ1-1
d_call: TRBD1
v_call: TRBV7-2
clone_size: NA
cdr3_nt: TGTGCCAGCAGCGCCGGGACAGGGGGCGTTGGGACTGAAGCTTTCTTT
cdr3_aa: CASSAGTGGVGTEAFF

j_call: TRBJ2-3
d_call: TRBD1
v_call: TRBV6-5
clone_size: NA
cdr3_nt: TGTGCCAGCAGTTCCAACAGGGGAGATACGCAGTATTTT
cdr3_aa: CASSSNRGDTQYF

j_call: TRBJ1-4
d_call: NA
v_call: TRBV4-2
clone_size: NA
cdr3_nt: TGTGCCAGCAGCCAAGATGGGCATACAACTAATGAAAAACTGTTTTTT
cdr3_aa: CASSQDGHTTNEKLFF

j_call: TRBJ1-5
d_call: NA
v_call: TRBV6-1
clone_size: NA
cdr3_nt: TGTGCCAGCACCCCCGTCCTAGGCACCAATCAGCCCCAGCATTTT
cdr3_aa: CASTPVLGTNQPQHF

j_call: TRBJ1-3
d_call: NA
v_call: TRBV7-9
clone_size: NA
cdr3_nt: TGTGCCAGCAGCTTAGGCTCTGGAAACACCATATATTTT
cdr3_aa: CASSLGSGNTIYF

j_call: TRBJ2-7
d_call: NA
v_call: TRBV7-6
clone_size: NA
cdr3_nt: TGTGCCAGCAGCCCTAGGGGCGGCTACGAGCAGTACTTC
cdr3_aa: CASSPRGGYEQYF

j_call: TRBJ2-7
d_call: NA
v_call: TRBV4-1
clone_size: NA
cdr3_nt: TGCGCCAGCAGCAAACTTGTAGCCGGAGACGAGCAGTACTTC
cdr3_aa: CASSKLVAGDEQYF

j_call: TRBJ2-2
d_call: NA
v_call: TRBV6-1
clone_size: NA
cdr3_nt: TGTGCCAGCAAGAGACTGAACACCGGGGAGCTGTTTTTT
cdr3_aa: CASKRLNTGELFF

j_call: TRBJ2-7
d_call: TRBD1
v_call: TRBV19
clone_size: NA
cdr3_nt: TGTGCCAGTAGTATCGGGACAGGAGCCTACGAGCAGTACTTC
cdr3_aa: CASSIGTGAYEQYF

j_call: TRBJ1-2
d_call: NA
v_call: TRBV7-6
clone_size: NA
cdr3_nt: TGTGCCAGCAGCCCGCCTGGGGCAGCTGGCTATGGCTACACCTTC
cdr3_aa: CASSPPGAAGYGYTF

j_call: TRBJ2-3
d_call: TRBD2
v_call: TRBV27
clone_size: NA
cdr3_nt: TGTGCCAGCAGTCTAGCGGGCACAGATACGCAGTATTTT
cdr3_aa: CASSLAGTDTQYF

j_call: TRBJ1-1
d_call: NA
v_call: TRBV13
clone_size: once
cdr3_nt: TGTGCCAGCAGCACGGGACGGAAGAACACTGAAGCTTTCTTT
cdr3_aa: CASSTGRKNTEAFF

j_call: TRBJ2-3
d_call: TRBD2
v_call: TRBV10-1
clone_size: NA
cdr3_nt: TGCGCCAGCAGTGAGCGGGGGGGCACAGATACGCAGTATTTT
cdr3_aa: CASSERGGTDTQYF

j_call: TRBJ2-1
d_call: NA
v_call: TRBV16
clone_size: NA
cdr3_nt: TGTGCCAGCAGCCAATCGGGATACAATGAGCAGTTCTTC
cdr3_aa: CASSQSGYNEQFF

j_call: TRBJ2-7
d_call: NA
v_call: TRBV28
clone_size: NA
cdr3_nt: TGTGCCAGCAGGGGCGATTCCTACGAGCAGTACTTC
cdr3_aa: CASRGDSYEQYF

j_call: TRBJ2-7
d_call: NA
v_call: TRBV27
clone_size: NA
cdr3_nt: TGTGCCAGCAGCCCCCAACTTGGGGGAGAGCCCTACGAGCAGTACTTC
cdr3_aa: CASSPQLGGEPYEQYF

j_call: TRBJ2-7
d_call: NA
v_call: TRBV7-2
clone_size: NA
cdr3_nt: TGTGCCAGCAGCCCAAGACTAGAGTGGAACTACGAGCAGTACTTC
cdr3_aa: CASSPRLEWNYEQYF

j_call: TRBJ1-4
d_call: TRBD1
v_call: TRBV19
clone_size: NA
cdr3_nt: TGTGCCAGTAGTATTGGACAGGGGGCGGAAAAACTGTTTTTT
cdr3_aa: CASSIGQGAEKLFF

j_call: TRBJ1-1
d_call: TRBD1
v_call: TRBV19
clone_size: NA
cdr3_nt: TGTGCCAGTACGAGGACAGGGGAAAACACTGAAGCTTTCTTT
cdr3_aa: CASTRTGENTEAFF

j_call: TRBJ2-7
d_call: TRBD1
v_call: TRBV27
clone_size: NA
cdr3_nt: TGTGCCACCGCACAGGGGCTCTCCTACGAGCAGTACTTC
cdr3_aa: CATAQGLSYEQYF

j_call: TRBJ2-1
d_call: TRBD2
v_call: TRBV4-3
clone_size: NA
cdr3_nt: TGCGCCAGCAGCTACGGACTAGCGGATTACAATGAGCAGTTCTTC
cdr3_aa: CASSYGLADYNEQFF

j_call: TRBJ1-1
d_call: NA
v_call: TRBV4-1
clone_size: NA
cdr3_nt: TGCGCCAGCAGCCGAGCCCGCGCGGGGGACAACACTGAAGCTTTCTTT
cdr3_aa: CASSRARAGDNTEAFF

j_call: TRBJ2-1
d_call: TRBD2
v_call: TRBV29-1
clone_size: once
cdr3_nt: TGCAGCGTTGTGCAGCGGGAAGGGACCTCCTACAATGAGCAGTTCTTC
cdr3_aa: CSVVQREGTSYNEQFF

j_call: TRBJ2-2
d_call: NA
v_call: TRBV6-1
clone_size: once
cdr3_nt: TGTGCCAGCAGCGAAGATAGGTCCGGGGAGCTGTTTTTT
cdr3_aa: CASSEDRSGELFF

j_call: TRBJ2-7
d_call: NA
v_call: TRBV5-1
clone_size: NA
cdr3_nt: TGCGCCAGCAGTGGAGCCTACGAGCAGTACTTC
cdr3_aa: CASSGAYEQYF

j_call: TRBJ1-2
d_call: NA
v_call: TRBV5-6
clone_size: NA
cdr3_nt: TGTGCCAGCAGCACGACCCCCCCGGGCGGCTATGGCTACACCTTC
cdr3_aa: CASSTTPPGGYGYTF

j_call: TRBJ2-3
d_call: NA
v_call: TRBV5-8
clone_size: NA
cdr3_nt: TGTGCCAGCAGCTTGGGAGTGAGCACAGATACGCAGTATTTT
cdr3_aa: CASSLGVSTDTQYF

j_call: TRBJ2-7
d_call: TRBD1
v_call: TRBV10-3
clone_size: NA
cdr3_nt: TGTGCCACTTGGCCCGGGACAGGGGGCTCCGAGCAGTACTTC
cdr3_aa: CATWPGTGGSEQYF

j_call: TRBJ2-1
d_call: TRBD1
v_call: TRBV29-1
clone_size: NA
cdr3_nt: TGCAGCGTTGGGACAGGGGGTAGCTCCAATGAGCAGTTCTTC
cdr3_aa: CSVGTGGSSNEQFF

j_call: TRBJ1-1
d_call: NA
v_call: TRBV27
clone_size: NA
cdr3_nt: TGTGCCAGCAGTTATGGCAGTATGAACACTGAAGCTTTCTTT
cdr3_aa: CASSYGSMNTEAFF

j_call: TRBJ2-1
d_call: NA
v_call: TRBV28
clone_size: NA
cdr3_nt: TGTGCCAGCAGTTTAGGACCGAATGAGCAGTTCTTC
cdr3_aa: CASSLGPNEQFF

j_call: TRBJ2-7
d_call: NA
v_call: TRBV5-6
clone_size: NA
cdr3_nt: TGTGCCAGCTCAAAGTCAGGGTACGAGCAGTACTTC
cdr3_aa: CASSKSGYEQYF

j_call: TRBJ1-1
d_call: NA
v_call: TRBV4-1
clone_size: NA
cdr3_nt: TGCGCCAGCAGCCAGCCCACCACAGGGAAAGGAGCTTTCTTT
cdr3_aa: CASSQPTTGKGAFF

j_call: TRBJ1-3
d_call: NA
v_call: TRBV15
clone_size: NA
cdr3_nt: TGTGCCACCAGCAGAGATCGTGGAGGCTCTGGAAACACCATATATTTT
cdr3_aa: CATSRDRGGSGNTIYF

j_call: TRBJ1-2
d_call: TRBD1
v_call: TRBV28
clone_size: NA
cdr3_nt: TGTGCCAGCAGTCCAGGGGGGGCTTTTAGTGGCTACACCTTC
cdr3_aa: CASSPGGAFSGYTF

j_call: TRBJ2-1
d_call: NA
v_call: TRBV10-3
clone_size: NA
cdr3_nt: TGTGCCATCAGTGGCGTGCTCTACAATGAGCAGTTCTTC
cdr3_aa: CAISGVLYNEQFF

j_call: TRBJ1-1
d_call: NA
v_call: TRBV6-5
clone_size: NA
cdr3_nt: TGTGCCAGCAGTTTAAAGTTGACTGAAGCTTTCTTT
cdr3_aa: CASSLKLTEAFF